This passage covers 6 T cell receptor beta chains from one sample sequenced in a study of blood T cell repertoires in COVID-19. Sequencing used immunoSEQ multiplex PCR; TCRdb keeps in-frame clones, though not all of them. The repertoire holds about 180,000 clones, with about 89% as singletons. Sequencing was performed on peripheral blood. All receptors come from a man between 18 and 35 years old who had recovered from COVID-19.

The rearrangement links TRBV4-1 to TRBJ2-5; a weak D match, TRBD1 (6 bases). The germline V and J ends were trimmed by 5 bases and 3 bases, with 13 bases remaining between them. The CDR3 totals 14 residues. Germline V gene data show CDR1 as MGHRA and CDR2 as YSYEKL. The CDR3 loop is CASSSVGTKETQYF. The CDR3, as DNA: TGCGCCAGCAGCTCGGTCGGGACAAAAGAGACCCAGTACTTC.

This clone occurred a few times. The rearrangement joins TRBV5-4 to TRBJ2-1, with 13 bases that match TRBD2. Per the germline V gene, CDR1 is SGHNT and CDR2 is YYREEE (reference sequence). Unmatched junction bases numbered 12, after V lost 6 bases and J lost 9 bases. CDR3 length equals 16 residues. CDR3 coding DNA: TGTGCCAGCATCCCAAGTGAGAGGACTAGCGGGAGTGAGCAGTTCTTC. Encoded protein: CASIPSERTSGSEQFF.

The chain employs TRBV28 and TRBJ2-1, with D perhaps matching TRBD2 (5 bases). The CDR3 extends over 16 amino acids. Trimming pared 6 bases from V and 4 bases from J, leaving 19 bases between. CDR1 is MDHEN, CDR2 SYDVKM, per germline. The CDR3 DNA reads TGTGCCAGCAGCCAGGTAATTAGCGAACGATACAATGAGCAGTTCTTC. Its translation: CASSQVISERYNEQFF. The variable domain in full, completed from reference TRBV28 and TRBJ2-1, reads DVKVTQSSRYLVKRTGEKVFLECVQDMDHENMFWYRQDPGLGLRLIYFSYDVKMKEKGDIPEGYSVSREKKERFSLILESASTNQTSMYLCASSQVISERYNEQFFGPGTRLTVL.

This chain's CDR3 is CASSLTAPGLTYEQYF. CDR3 bases: TGCGCCAGCAGCCTGACAGCTCCGGGCCTTACCTACGAGCAGTACTTC. The chain couples TRBV4-3 to TRBJ2-7, with a weak D call TRBD1 (5 bases). V was trimmed by 4 bases and J by 2 bases, leaving 18 bases between them. Germline V lookup: CDR1 LGHNA, CDR2 YSLEER. This CDR3 has 16 amino acids.

On this clone: Other nucleotide sequences in the sample specify the same CDR3. The gene calls are TRBV20-1 and TRBJ2-3; the D is unclear. Germline assignment: CDR1 DFQATT and CDR2 SNEGSKA (reference sequence). V was pared by 3 bases and J by 6 bases, with 7 bases between. The CDR3 has 11 amino acids. The CDR3 loop is CSASFGDTQYF. The CDR3 DNA reads TGCAGTGCTAGTTTCGGGGATACGCAGTATTTT.

This clone was counted only a few times. J is TRBJ2-1 and V is TRBV19, with D perhaps matching TRBD2 (5 bases). The ends were cut back, 5 bases at V and 6 bases at J, with 17 bases in the middle. The V gene's germline CDR1 is LNHDA and CDR2 SQIVND (reference sequence). The CDR3 sequence is 15 residues long. CDR3 sequence: CASSLTASSGNEQFF. The DNA for the CDR3 is TGTGCCAGTAGTCTTACCGCTAGCTCGGGCAATGAGCAGTTCTTC.